Listed below are T cell receptor beta chains from one sample, sequenced in a study of OX40 agonist ivuxolimab in advanced cancers. TCRdb's copy holds only in-frame clones and misses some; the assay was immunoSEQ multiplex PCR. The table includes some 90,000 clones, 80% to 90% detected once. The sequencing here drew on CD4+ or CD8+ T cells sorted from blood, taken in a trial of the OX40 agonist ivuxolimab. These receptors were collected from an adult with an advanced solid tumor such as melanoma, head and neck, liver or kidney cancer. Both conserved end residues are part of each CDR3. The D gene is left open where the match is weak. The size field is filled for only some rows; it gives once, few, many or a size class.

v_call	clone_size	d_call	j_call	cdr3_nt	cdr3_aa
TRBV27	NA	TRBD1	TRBJ2-6	TGTGCCAGCAGTGCCTGGACAGGGGCCGGGGCCAACGTCCTGACTTTC	CASSAWTGAGANVLTF
TRBV5-8	NA	NA	TRBJ2-7	TGTGCCAGCAGCTTGAGCCAGGGGCAGGGGTACGAGCAGTACTTC	CASSLSQGQGYEQYF
TRBV29-1	NA	NA	TRBJ2-7	TGCAGCGGTGGGCCAGGGACCTACGAGCAGTACTTC	CSGGPGTYEQYF
TRBV29-1	NA	NA	TRBJ2-2	TGCAGCGTTCTGACAGGCGTGAACACCGGGGAGCTGTTTTTT	CSVLTGVNTGELFF
TRBV4-3	few	NA	TRBJ1-5	TGCGCCAGCAGCCAAGATTCTAACAGCGATCAGCCCCAGCATTTT	CASSQDSNSDQPQHF
TRBV7-3	NA	TRBD2	TRBJ2-1	TGTGCCAGCAGCTACGGCGTTGGCGGGAGGGGCAATGAGCAGTTCTTC	CASSYGVGGRGNEQFF
TRBV15	NA	NA	TRBJ1-2	TGTGCCACCAGCAGAGACAGGGTTCTTAACTATGGCTACACCTTC	CATSRDRVLNYGYTF
TRBV10-1	NA	TRBD1	TRBJ2-3	TGCGCCAGCAGCAACAGGGGGATAGGTTCAGATACGCAGTATTTT	CASSNRGIGSDTQYF
TRBV13	NA	NA	TRBJ2-2	TGTGCCAGCAGCTTAGTAGCAACCGGGGAGCTGTTTTTT	CASSLVATGELFF
TRBV27	NA	NA	TRBJ2-7	TGTGCCAGCAGTTTTGTAGGGTTCGAGCAGTACTTC	CASSFVGFEQYF
TRBV2	NA	NA	TRBJ1-3	TGTGCCAGCAAAGGACTCAGCTCTGGAAACACCATATATTTT	CASKGLSSGNTIYF
TRBV29-1	NA	NA	TRBJ2-1	TGCAGCGCCCGGGTCAACAATCTGGACAATGAGCAGTTCTTC	CSARVNNLDNEQFF
TRBV29-1	NA	TRBD1	TRBJ2-1	TGCAGCGTACGGACAGGGAGGAACAATGAGCAGTTCTTC	CSVRTGRNNEQFF
TRBV6-6	NA	TRBD1	TRBJ1-4	TGTGCCAGCAGTTCCTCCGGACAGGGGAATGAAAAACTGTTTTTT	CASSSSGQGNEKLFF
TRBV4-2	NA	NA	TRBJ2-5	TGTGCCAGCAGCCAAGATCTCGGGGCACAAGAGACCCAGTACTTC	CASSQDLGAQETQYF
TRBV9	NA	TRBD2	TRBJ2-5	TGTGCCAGCAGCCCGAGACTAGCGTCCCAAGAGACCCAGTACTTC	CASSPRLASQETQYF
TRBV14	NA	NA	TRBJ2-2	TGTGCCAGCAGCCAAGTCAGAAACACCGGGGAGCTGTTTTTT	CASSQVRNTGELFF
TRBV19	NA	NA	TRBJ2-1	TGTGCCAGTAGAGACAGTCCGAATCCCTACAATGAGCAGTTCTTC	CASRDSPNPYNEQFF
TRBV25-1	NA	NA	TRBJ2-3	TGTGCCAGCAGTGGGTGGGCGGGCTACTCCACAGATACGCAGTATTTT	CASSGWAGYSTDTQYF
TRBV9	NA	NA	TRBJ2-5	TGTGCCAGCAGCGTAGACGCTCTCTGGGGGGAGACCCAGTACTTC	CASSVDALWGETQYF
TRBV7-9	once	NA	TRBJ1-6	TGTGCCAGCAGCCGGGACCATTCACCCCTCCACTTT	CASSRDHSPLHF
TRBV7-9	once	NA	TRBJ1-6	TGTGCCAGTCGTGGGGAAGAATCACCCCTCCACTTT	CASRGEESPLHF
TRBV23-1	NA	NA	TRBJ2-7	TGCGCCAGCTTAAGGGTAGGGGATACCTACGAGCAGTACTTC	CASLRVGDTYEQYF
TRBV10-3	NA	TRBD1	TRBJ1-2	TGTGCCATCAACCCAGGGGGCGAGCGCTATGGCTACACCTTC	CAINPGGERYGYTF
TRBV9	once	NA	TRBJ2-2	TGTGCCAGCACCCGGGATAGCACCGGGGAGCTGTTTTTT	CASTRDSTGELFF
TRBV6-1	NA	NA	TRBJ1-2	TGTGCCAGCAGGGAGGATTCATCTACAGGGGGCTACACCTTC	CASREDSSTGGYTF
TRBV6-1	NA	NA	TRBJ2-1	TGTGCCAGCAGTGGGCTAGGAGGGAGTCGGAATGAGCAGTTCTTC	CASSGLGGSRNEQFF
TRBV7-2	NA	NA	TRBJ2-5	TGTGCCAGCAGCTTAAGAGGTCTAGAGGGACTTGGGCAAGAGACCCAGTACTTC	CASSLRGLEGLGQETQYF
TRBV11-3	NA	TRBD2	TRBJ2-1	TGTGCCAGCAGCCAAGCCGGGACTAACCCCTACAATGAGCAGTTCTTC	CASSQAGTNPYNEQFF
TRBV2	once	NA	TRBJ1-1	TGTGCCAGCAGTGAAGTCAGGGGATATAGGAAAGCTTTCTTT	CASSEVRGYRKAFF
TRBV18	NA	NA	TRBJ2-3	TGTGCCAGCTCACCAATGGCTAGCACAGATACGCAGTATTTT	CASSPMASTDTQYF
TRBV30	NA	NA	TRBJ2-1	TGTGCCTGGAGCTGGGGCGGGGCCTCCTACAATGAGCAGTTCTTC	CAWSWGGASYNEQFF
TRBV29-1	NA	TRBD2	TRBJ2-3	TGCAGCGTTTTAACGGGACTACATACGCAGTATTTT	CSVLTGLHTQYF
TRBV2	NA	TRBD2	TRBJ2-5	TGTGCCAGCAGTCAAAGCGGGGACCAAGAGACCCAGTACTTC	CASSQSGDQETQYF
TRBV27	NA	TRBD2	TRBJ2-5	TGTGCCAGCAGTTTAGGCCGCTCGGGGACTAGCGGGAGAGAAAGGAGGGAGACCCAGTACTTC	CASSLGRSGTSGRERRETQYF
TRBV4-2	once	NA	TRBJ2-1	TGTGCCAGTAGCCAAGATTGGACGGGAGTGTACAATGAGCAGTTCTTC	CASSQDWTGVYNEQFF
TRBV2	NA	TRBD1	TRBJ1-5	TGTGCCAGCAGTTCACAGGGGGCATTAAGCAATCAGCCCCAGCATTTT	CASSSQGALSNQPQHF
TRBV18	NA	TRBD1	TRBJ2-3	TGTGCCAGCTCACGTCCGGGACAGGGCGCAGATACGCAGTATTTT	CASSRPGQGADTQYF
TRBV28	NA	NA	TRBJ2-3	TGTGCCAGCAGCCTACAAGGGGACTTGAGTGCAGATACGCAGTATTTT	CASSLQGDLSADTQYF
TRBV5-1	few	NA	TRBJ2-2	TGCGCCAGCAGCTCCGACCCCCACGGGGAGCTGTTTTTT	CASSSDPHGELFF
TRBV7-9	NA	NA	TRBJ1-2	TGTGCCAGCAGCTTAGGGGACATGCACTATGGCTACACCTTC	CASSLGDMHYGYTF
TRBV19	NA	NA	TRBJ2-6	TGTGCCAGTAGTAGGGATGGTGGGGCCAACGTCCTGACTTTC	CASSRDGGANVLTF
TRBV14	NA	NA	TRBJ1-4	TGTGCCAGCAGCTTAGGGACAGAAAAACTGTTTTTT	CASSLGTEKLFF
TRBV2	NA	TRBD2	TRBJ2-3	TGTGCCAGCAGCCTGGGACTAGCGGGTTCAGATACGCAGTATTTT	CASSLGLAGSDTQYF
TRBV2	NA	TRBD2	TRBJ2-3	TGTGCCAGCTCACAGTTTAGGACTAGCGGGAGGGCAGATACGCAGTATTTT	CASSQFRTSGRADTQYF
TRBV28	NA	NA	TRBJ2-1	TGTGCCAGCAGTCCCCCTTTAACCGGTGAGCAGTTCTTC	CASSPPLTGEQFF
TRBV27	NA	TRBD1	TRBJ2-1	TGTGCCAGCAGACAGGGGGCTCGAATTAATGAGCAGTTCTTC	CASRQGARINEQFF
TRBV5-1	few	TRBD2	TRBJ2-7	TGCGCCAGCAGCTTGGTCACTAGCGGGAGGCCCCACGAGCAGTACTTC	CASSLVTSGRPHEQYF
TRBV11-3	NA	TRBD1	TRBJ1-1	TGTGCCAGCAGCACAGAGCAGGGGGCTACTGAAGCTTTCTTT	CASSTEQGATEAFF
TRBV11-2	NA	NA	TRBJ1-5	TGTGCCAGCAGCCAAGCATGGGACATCGATCAGCCCCAGCATTTT	CASSQAWDIDQPQHF
TRBV19	NA	NA	TRBJ2-1	TGTGCCAGTAGTATAGATCAGGTAGTAAATGAGCAGTTCTTC	CASSIDQVVNEQFF
TRBV5-1	NA	NA	TRBJ2-3	TGCGCCAGCAGCCTAGGAGGTAGCACAGATACGCAGTATTTT	CASSLGGSTDTQYF
TRBV9	NA	TRBD2	TRBJ2-1	TGTGCCAGCAGCGTAGGTAGTAGCGGGAGGGCCCCGAATGAGCAGTTCTTC	CASSVGSSGRAPNEQFF
TRBV19	NA	NA	TRBJ1-5	TGTGCCAGTAGTTGGGGCTTTGGAGGTTTAGGACAGCCCCAGCATTTT	CASSWGFGGLGQPQHF
TRBV7-9	once	NA	TRBJ2-2	TGTGCCAGCAGCCAGAACGCGCGGACCGGGGAGCTGTTTTTT	CASSQNARTGELFF
TRBV19	NA	NA	TRBJ2-3	TGTGCCAGTAGTATTCTGGGGACAGATACGCAGTATTTT	CASSILGTDTQYF
TRBV5-1	NA	NA	TRBJ1-3	TGCGCCAGCAGCTCGGGACCCAGCTCTGGAAACACCATATATTTT	CASSSGPSSGNTIYF
TRBV4-3	NA	NA	TRBJ2-1	TGCGCCAGCAGCCAAGATTTTGGCGGCAATGAGCAGTTCTTC	CASSQDFGGNEQFF